This T cell receptor (beta chain) is from a study of monozygotic twins with inflammatory bowel disease. Study observations and caveats: Sharing of clonotypes with others was lower in IBD patients than in healthy twins, and this was especially so with disease activity.

Concerning this clonotype: Its antigen is still unknown.

PCR of TCRalpha and TCRbeta cDNA was nested, with two rounds of 16 and 9 cycles. TCRdb derives one entry per CDR3 protein from the 5' RACE reads, leaving out DNA. This table holds 350,000 to 400,000 distinct CDR3 sequences. CDR3 length equals 13 residues. CDR1 is SQVTM and CDR2 is ANQGSEA in the germline V gene. The specimen sequenced was blood. The sequence came from a human donor with ulcerative colitis or Crohn's disease, or a healthy co-twin of an affected twin (not recorded which). The rearrangement joins TRBV29-1 to TRBJ1-3; TCRdb picks TRBD1, but there is no DNA to check that call. The CDR3 loop reads CSVCSQGGNTIYF.